This T cell receptor (beta chain) was retrieved from a study of cytomegalovirus exposure and HLA in healthy donors. Germline lookup yields CDR1 MNHEY and CDR2 SMNVEV (reference sequence). V was clipped by 7 bases and J by 0 bases; unmatched bases: 3. This CDR3 region has 15 residues. PCR involved 60 Vbeta and 13 Jbeta primers. TCRdb's table, derived via immunoSEQ multiplex PCR, lists solely in-frame clones and lacks some. This table holds over 100,000 clones, approximately 80% found once. This TCR was sampled from a woman between 40 and 50 years old in good health and CMV-seropositive. Material for sequencing was PBMCs. This chain connects TRBV27 to TRBJ2-2, with TRBD2 identical over 9 bases. CDR3 coding DNA: TGTGCCAGCAAACTAGCGGGTTCGAACACCGGGGAGCTGTTTTTT. Amino acid sequence: CASKLAGSNTGELFF.